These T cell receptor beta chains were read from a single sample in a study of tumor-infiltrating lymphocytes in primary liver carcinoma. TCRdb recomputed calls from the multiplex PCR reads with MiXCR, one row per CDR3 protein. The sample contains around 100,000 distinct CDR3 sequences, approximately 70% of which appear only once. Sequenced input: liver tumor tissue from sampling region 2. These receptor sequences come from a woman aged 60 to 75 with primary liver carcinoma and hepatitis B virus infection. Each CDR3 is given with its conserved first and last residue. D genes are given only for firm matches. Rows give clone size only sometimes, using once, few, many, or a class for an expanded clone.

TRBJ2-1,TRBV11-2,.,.,TGTGCCAGCAGCTTAACCCACGGACATGGGTACTGTGGTGAGCAGTTCTTC,CASSLTHGHGYCGEQFF
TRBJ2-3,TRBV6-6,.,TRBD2,TGTGCCAGCAGTTCCAAAGGACTAGCGAGAATGGGTACGCAGTATTTT,CASSSKGLARMGTQYF
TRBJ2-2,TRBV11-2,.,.,TGTGCCGGCAGCTTCCGGGACGGGGAGCTGTTTTTT,CAGSFRDGELFF
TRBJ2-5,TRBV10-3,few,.,TGTGCCATCAGTGAGTCGGAGTCAGAGACCCAGTACTTC,CAISESESETQYF
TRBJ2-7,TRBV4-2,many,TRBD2,TGTGCCAGCAGCCAAAGGACTAGCGGTCTGAACTACGAGCAGTACTTC,CASSQRTSGLNYEQYF
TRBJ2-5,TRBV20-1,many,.,TGCAGTGCTCGCCCCAGCGGGTACCAAGAGACCCAGTACTTC,CSARPSGYQETQYF
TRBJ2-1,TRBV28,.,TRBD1,TGTGCCAGCAACCCGGTTGTGCAGGGGGTTTGGCAGTTCTTC,CASNPVVQGVWQFF
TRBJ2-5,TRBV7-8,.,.,TGTGTCAGCAGCGCCCTGGGGGAGAAGGAGACCCAGTACTTC,CVSSALGEKETQYF
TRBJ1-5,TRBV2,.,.,TGTGCCAGCAGTGGCGTGACATCCAATCAGCCCCAGCATTTT,CASSGVTSNQPQHF
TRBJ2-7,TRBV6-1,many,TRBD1,TGTGCCAGCAGTGAAACAGGGGGATTCTACGAGCAGTACTTC,CASSETGGFYEQYF
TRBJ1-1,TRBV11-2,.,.,TGTGCCAGCAGCTTAGAGTGGGGCTTGGAAGTTTTCTTT,CASSLEWGLEVFF
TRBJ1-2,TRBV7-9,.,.,TGTACCAGCAGCTTTGGGGAAGGGGCTGGTTACACCTTC,CTSSFGEGAGYTF
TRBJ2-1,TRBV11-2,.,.,TGTGCCGGGAACTTAAAAAGTGGCAATGAGCAGTTCTTC,CAGNLKSGNEQFF
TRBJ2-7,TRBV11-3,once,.,TGTGCCGGCAGCTTAAGCGGTGGCGAGTTTTACGAGCACTACTTC,CAGSLSGGEFYEHYF
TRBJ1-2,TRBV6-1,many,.,TGTGCCAGCAGTGAAACAGGGACACGGTCCTACACCTTC,CASSETGTRSYTF
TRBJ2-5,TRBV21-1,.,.,TGTGCCAGCTGCAAAGGAACGGGGTGGGAGACCCAGTACTTC,CASCKGTGWETQYF
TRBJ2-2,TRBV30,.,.,TGTGCCTGGAGTGGAACAGATGTGGCCGGGGAGCTGTTTTTT,CAWSGTDVAGELFF
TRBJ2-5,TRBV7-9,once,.,TGTGCCTGCCGCCGATATCATGGGGATCAAGAGACCCAGTACTTC,CACRRYHGDQETQYF